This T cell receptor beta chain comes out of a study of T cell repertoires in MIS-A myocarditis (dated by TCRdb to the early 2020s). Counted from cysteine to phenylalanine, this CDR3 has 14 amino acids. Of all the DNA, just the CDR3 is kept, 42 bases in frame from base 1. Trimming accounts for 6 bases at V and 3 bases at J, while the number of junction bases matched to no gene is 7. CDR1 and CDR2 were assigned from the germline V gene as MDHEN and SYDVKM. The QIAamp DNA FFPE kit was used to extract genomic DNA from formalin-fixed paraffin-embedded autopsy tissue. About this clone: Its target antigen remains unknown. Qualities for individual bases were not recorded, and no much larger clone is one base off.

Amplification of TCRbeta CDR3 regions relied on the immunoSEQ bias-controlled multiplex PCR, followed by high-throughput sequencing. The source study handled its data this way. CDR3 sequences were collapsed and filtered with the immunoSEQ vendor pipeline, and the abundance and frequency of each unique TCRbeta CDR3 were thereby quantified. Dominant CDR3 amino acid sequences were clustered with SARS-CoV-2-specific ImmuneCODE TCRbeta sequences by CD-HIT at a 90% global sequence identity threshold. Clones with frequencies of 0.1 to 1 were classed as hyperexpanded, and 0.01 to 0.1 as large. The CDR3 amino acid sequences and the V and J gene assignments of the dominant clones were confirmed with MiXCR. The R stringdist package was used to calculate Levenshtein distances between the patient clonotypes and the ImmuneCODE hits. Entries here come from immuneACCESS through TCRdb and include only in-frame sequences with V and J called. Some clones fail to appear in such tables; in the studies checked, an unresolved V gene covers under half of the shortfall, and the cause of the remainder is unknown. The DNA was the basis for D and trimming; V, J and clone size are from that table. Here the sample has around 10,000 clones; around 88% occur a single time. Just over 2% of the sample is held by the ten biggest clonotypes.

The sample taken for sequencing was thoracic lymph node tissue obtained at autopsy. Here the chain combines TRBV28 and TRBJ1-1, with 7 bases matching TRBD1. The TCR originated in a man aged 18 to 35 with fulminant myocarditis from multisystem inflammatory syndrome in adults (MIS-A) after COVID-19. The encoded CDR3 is CASSTRQGYTEAFF. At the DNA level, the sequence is TGTGCCAGCAGCACGCGACAGGGCTACACTGAAGCTTTCTTT. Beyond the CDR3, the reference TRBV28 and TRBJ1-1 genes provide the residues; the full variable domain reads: DVKVTQSSRYLVKRTGEKVFLECVQDMDHENMFWYRQDPGLGLRLIYFSYDVKMKEKGDIPEGYSVSREKKERFSLILESASTNQTSMYLCASSTRQGYTEAFFGQGTRLTVV.